The 15 T cell receptor beta chains in this list originate from one sample, sequenced in a study of cytomegalovirus exposure and HLA in healthy donors. PCR primers comprised 60 Vbeta and 13 Jbeta primers. Repertoires were generated with immunoSEQ multiplex PCR, while TCRdb's copy carries only in-frame clones and drops some. The table records about 150,000 clones, 63% of them present only once. The specimen sequenced was PBMCs. Every receptor here comes from a woman aged 55-70 years in good health and CMV-seropositive.

The gene calls are TRBV9 and TRBJ1-2; 10 nucleotides align to TRBD1. Germline V gene sequence: CDR1 SGDLS, CDR2 YYNGEE. The V gene end was trimmed by 4 bases and the J gene end by 7 bases; junction bases not matched to a gene: 13. The CDR3 extends over 16 amino acids. The CDR3 sequence is CASSPSPGTGVGGYTF. The CDR3 region has the DNA TGTGCCAGCAGCCCGAGTCCCGGGACAGGGGTAGGTGGCTACACCTTC. Full variable domain (remainder filled in from reference TRBV9 and TRBJ1-2): DSGVTQTPKHLITATGQRVTLRCSPRSGDLSVYWYQQSLDQGLQFLIQYYNGEERAKGNILERFSAQQFPDLHSELNLSSLELGDSALYFCASSPSPGTGVGGYTFGSGTRLTVV.

This rearrangement joins TRBV9 to TRBJ2-3; 7 positions match TRBD1. Germline V gene lookup returns CDR1 SGDLS and CDR2 YYNGEE. J gave up 6 bases and V 3 bases, and 7 bases lay outside the gene matches. The CDR3 totals 14 residues. The CDR3 sequence: CASSAHPGGDTQYF. The CDR3 coding sequence is TGTGCCAGCAGCGCCCACCCAGGGGGTGATACGCAGTATTTT.

The chain recombines TRBV30 with TRBJ2-1; 8 bases are shared with TRBD2. There are 13 residues in the CDR3. Trimming at V came to 3 bases and at J to 10 bases, leaving 8 bases not matched to a gene. Germline CDR1 and CDR2: GTSNPN and SVGIG (reference sequence). CDR3 residues: CAWSKAGAREQFF. The CDR3 DNA follows: TGTGCCTGGAGCAAAGCGGGGGCAAGGGAGCAGTTCTTC.

This rearrangement joins TRBV14 to TRBJ2-4; 9 positions agree with TRBD1. This CDR3 region has 14 residues. Germline CDR1 is SGHDN and CDR2 is FVKESK. V lost 2 bases and J lost 8; bases outside the gene matches: 4. The CDR3 loop is CASSQWTGADIQYF. The CDR3 region has the DNA TGTGCCAGCAGCCAATGGACAGGGGCGGACATTCAGTACTTC. Full variable domain (rest looked up from reference TRBV14 and TRBJ2-4): EAGVTQFPSHSVIEKGQTVTLRCDPISGHDNLYWYRRVMGKEIKFLLHFVKESKQDESGMPNNRFLAERTGGTYSTLKVQPAELEDSGVYFCASSQWTGADIQYFGAGTRLSVL.

The J gene is TRBJ1-3, the V gene TRBV28; a weak D match, TRBD1 (6 bases). Per germline, CDR1 MDHEN and CDR2 SYDVKM. V was trimmed by 5 bases and J by 0 bases, leaving 17 bases between them. CDR3 length equals 17 residues. The CDR3, as DNA: TGTGCCAGCAGTCCCCCCGGGACACTCGGCTCTGGAAACACCATATATTTT. It specifies CASSPPGTLGSGNTIYF.

This chain uses TRBV7-2 with TRBJ1-1, with D unclear. Germline V gene lookup returns CDR1 SGHTA and CDR2 FQGNSA. The CDR3 covers 13 residues. The V and J ends lost 5 bases and 7 bases respectively, with 14 bases between them. The CDR3 loop is CASSPWIEGEAFF. The CDR3 region has the DNA TGTGCCAGCAGCCCCTGGATAGAGGGTGAAGCTTTCTTT.

DNA for the CDR3: TGCGCCAGCAGCTTGGCTCGGGTCACAGATACGCAGTATTTT. Translated: CASSLARVTDTQYF. V and J are TRBV5-1 and TRBJ2-3; D uncertain. CDR3 length equals 14 residues. V was trimmed by 0 bases and J by 2 bases, leaving 7 bases between them. CDR1 is SGHRS and CDR2 is YFSETQ in the germline V gene.

The V and J genes are TRBV9 and TRBJ2-2, with a tentative D call TRBD1 (5 bases). In germline, CDR1 is SGDLS, CDR2 YYNGEE. The CDR3 covers 15 residues. V lost 0 bases and J 7 bases, leaving 13 bases between the germline ends. CDR3 sequence (DNA): TGTGCCAGCAGCGTAGGGGGCAGTGAACTCGGGGAGCTGTTTTTT. Encoded protein: CASSVGGSELGELFF.

The genes are TRBV28 and TRBJ1-2, with 7 bases lining up with TRBD1. Germline loops: CDR1 MDHEN, CDR2 SYDVKM. The CDR3 contains 15 residues. Germline trimming cut 8 bases from V and 2 bases from J; bases unmatched to any gene: 11. CDR3 amino acids: CASGSRRTGNYGYTF. DNA of the CDR3: TGTGCCAGCGGTTCGAGACGGACAGGCAACTATGGCTACACCTTC.

This clone was detected a few times. The rearrangement links TRBV27 to TRBJ2-1; perhaps TRBD1 as D (6 bases). There are 15 residues in the CDR3. Germline V gene sequence: CDR1 MNHEY, CDR2 SMNVEV (reference sequence). With 4 bases removed from V and 2 bases from J, the gap between germline ends came to 12 bases. This chain's CDR3 is CASSSADRTYNEQFF. Here the CDR3 DNA reads TGTGCCAGCAGTTCCGCGGACAGAACCTACAATGAGCAGTTCTTC.

The chain joins TRBV18 to TRBJ1-5; D may be TRBD1 (6 bases). The germline CDR1 and CDR2 sequences are KGHSH and LQKENI. This CDR3 has 14 residues. Between the trimmed V and J ends, which lost 3 bases and 7 bases, there was a span of 13 bases. CDR3 sequence (DNA): TGTGCCAGCTCACCGCAGGGGTCGGAACAGCCCCAGCATTTT. It yields the protein CASSPQGSEQPQHF.

This clone came up a few times. V gene TRBV2 combines with J gene TRBJ2-1; D perhaps matches TRBD1 (5 bases). The CDR3 is made up of 13 amino acids. V dropped 4 bases and J dropped 9 bases, with 13 bases sitting between them. Germline V gene sequence: CDR1 SNHLY, CDR2 FYNNEI. In DNA form, the CDR3 reads TGTGCCAGCAGTGCCTCCCAAGGGGTTGAGCAGTTCTTC. It is translated as CASSASQGVEQFF.

As regards this clone: Other DNA sequences of this sample code for an identical CDR3. The V gene is TRBV5-1, the J gene TRBJ2-7; TRBD2 aligns across 11 bases. The CDR3 runs to 14 residues. V lost 2 bases, J lost 3 bases, and 1 base stayed unmatched. Looked up from germline, CDR1 is SGHRS and CDR2 is YFSETQ. CDR3 sequence (DNA): TGCGCCAGCAGCTTAACTAGCGGGAGCTACGAGCAGTACTTC. Its translation: CASSLTSGSYEQYF.

This clone was counted a few times. Other DNA sequences in the sample encode the same CDR3. This chain connects TRBV2 to TRBJ1-5; TRBD1 aligns across 9 bases. CDR3 length: 13 amino acids. V gave up 6 bases and J gave up 4 bases; unmatched junction bases: 1. Germline lookup yields CDR1 SNHLY and CDR2 FYNNEI. CDR3 nucleotides: TGTGCCAGCAGGGGGACAGGGAATCAGCCCCAGCATTTT. It yields the protein CASRGTGNQPQHF.

The chain joins TRBV6-5 to TRBJ2-7, with D unresolved. CDR1 MNHEY and CDR2 SVGAGI come from the germline V gene. Trimming took 4 bases from V and 0 from J, leaving 10 bases between them. This CDR3 comprises 14 residues. The CDR3 sequence: CASSSQAGSYEQYF. The DNA for the CDR3 is TGTGCCAGCAGTTCCCAGGCAGGCTCCTACGAGCAGTACTTC.